The subject of this entry is one TCR beta chain. CDR1 SEHNR and CDR2 FQNEAQ come from the germline V gene (reference sequence). This CDR3 spans 19 amino acids. V shed 4 bases and J 0 bases; nucleotides not matched to a gene: 9. Participant ages covered about 18 to 89 years across some 25 US areas. Recovered status in Cohort 3 required two negative PCRs, clearance, or symptom resolution. The sample is drawn from a study of blood T cell repertoires in COVID-19. About the research overall: Samples taken during acute and convalescent COVID-19 were collected in the United States, Italy and Spain.

Some clones are missing from TCRdb's copy, which holds only in-frame ones; the method was immunoSEQ multiplex PCR. This sample has almost 200,000 clones, with around 92% found just once. Sequencing input: PBMCs or T cells enriched from blood (not recorded which). The J gene is TRBJ2-1, the V gene TRBV7-9; TRBD2 matches at 13 bases. The receptor was isolated from a woman aged 18-30 years who had recovered from COVID-19. This CDR3 reads CASSYRTSGGHISYNEQFF. Written as DNA, the CDR3 is TGTGCCAGCAGCTATCGGACTAGCGGGGGCCATATCTCCTACAATGAGCAGTTCTTC.